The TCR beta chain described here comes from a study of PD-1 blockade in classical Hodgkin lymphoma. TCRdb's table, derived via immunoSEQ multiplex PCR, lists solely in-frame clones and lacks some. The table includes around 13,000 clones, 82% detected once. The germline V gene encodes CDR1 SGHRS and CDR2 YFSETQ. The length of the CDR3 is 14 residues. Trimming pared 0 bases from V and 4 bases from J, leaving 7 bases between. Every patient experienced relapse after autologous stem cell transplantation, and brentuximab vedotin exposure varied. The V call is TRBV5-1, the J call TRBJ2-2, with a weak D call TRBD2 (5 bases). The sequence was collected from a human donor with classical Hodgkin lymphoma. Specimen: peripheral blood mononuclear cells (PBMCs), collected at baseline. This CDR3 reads CASSLAAVTGELFF. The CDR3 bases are TGCGCCAGCAGCTTGGCAGCGGTCACCGGGGAGCTGTTTTTT.